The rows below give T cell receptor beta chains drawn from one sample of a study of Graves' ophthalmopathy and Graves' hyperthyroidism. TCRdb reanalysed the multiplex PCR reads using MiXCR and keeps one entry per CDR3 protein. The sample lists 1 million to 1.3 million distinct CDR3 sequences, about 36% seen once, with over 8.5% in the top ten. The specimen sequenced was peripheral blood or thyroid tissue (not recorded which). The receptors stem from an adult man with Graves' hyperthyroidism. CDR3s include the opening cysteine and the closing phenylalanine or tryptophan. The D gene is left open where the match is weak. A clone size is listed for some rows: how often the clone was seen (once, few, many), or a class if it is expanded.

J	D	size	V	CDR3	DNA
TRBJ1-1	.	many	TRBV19	CASSIRQLNTEAFF	TGTGCCAGTAGTATACGGCAGCTGAACACTGAAGCTTTCTTT
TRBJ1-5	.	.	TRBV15	CATSMTGFNQPQHF	TGTGCCACCAGCATGACAGGATTCAATCAGCCCCAGCATTTT
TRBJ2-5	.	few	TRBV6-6	CASRARVFETQYF	TGTGCCAGCAGAGCCAGGGTTTTTGAGACCCAGTACTTC
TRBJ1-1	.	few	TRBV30	CASQGGLGDTEAFF	TGTGCCTCCCAAGGGGGGTTAGGTGACACTGAAGCTTTCTTT
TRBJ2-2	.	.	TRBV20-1	CSAREGVTGELFF	TGCAGTGCTAGAGAGGGGGTGACCGGGGAGCTGTTTTTT
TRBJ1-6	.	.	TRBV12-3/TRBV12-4	CASTTTQYRSPLHF	TGTGCCAGCACCACGACCCAGTATCGGTCACCCCTCCACTTT
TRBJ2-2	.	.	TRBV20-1	CSAWMAGNTGELFF	TGCAGTGCTTGGATGGCAGGGAACACCGGGGAGCTGTTTTTT
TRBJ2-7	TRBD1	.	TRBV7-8	CASSPDLGGQGYYEQYF	TGTGCCAGCAGCCCCGACCTCGGGGGACAGGGTTACTACGAGCAGTACTTC
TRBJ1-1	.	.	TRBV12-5	CASGLISTAAFPRDRGFSFPEAFF	TGTGCTAGTGGTTTGATCTCGACAGCGGCTTTCCCTCGTGACCGAGGTTTCTCCTTTCCCGAAGCTTTCTTT
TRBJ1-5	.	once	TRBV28	CASSPRVGRGSQPQHF	TGTGCCAGCAGTCCCCGCGTAGGAAGGGGTTCTCAGCCCCAGCATTTT
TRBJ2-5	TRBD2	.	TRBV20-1	CSAMIGREMETQYF	TGCAGTGCTATGATTGGGCGGGAGATGGAGACCCAGTACTTC
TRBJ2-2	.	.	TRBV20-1	CSARGAGLAGELFF	TGCAGTGCTAGAGGGGCAGGGCTGGCCGGGGAGCTGTTTTTT
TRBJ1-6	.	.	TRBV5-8	CASSLRGGSSPLHF	TGTGCCAGCAGCTTGCGGGGCGGGAGTTCACCCCTCCACTTT
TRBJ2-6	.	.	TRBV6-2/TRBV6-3	CASSTPGEGAGANVLTF	TGTGCCAGCAGTACCCCGGGTGAGGGAGCGGGGGCCAACGTCCTGACTTTC
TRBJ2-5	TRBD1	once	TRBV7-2	CASSFAPGGQTQYF	TGTGCCAGCAGCTTTGCGCCAGGGGGACAGACCCAGTACTTC
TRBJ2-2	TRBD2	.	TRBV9	CASRRGGGANTGELFF	TGTGCCAGCAGACGGGGGGGGGGCGCGAACACCGGGGAGCTGTTTTTT
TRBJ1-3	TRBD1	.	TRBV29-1	CSVSQGRGNTIYF	TGCAGCGTTTCACAGGGGCGGGGAAACACCATATATTTT
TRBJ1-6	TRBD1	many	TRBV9	CASSPGQENSPLHF	TGTGCCAGCAGTCCGGGACAGGAGAATTCACCCCTCCACTTT
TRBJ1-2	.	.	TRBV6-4	CASSDSESSGYTF	TGTGCCAGCAGTGACTCTGAGTCCTCTGGCTACACCTTC
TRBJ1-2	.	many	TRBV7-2	CASTEGQPYGYTF	TGTGCCAGCACCGAGGGACAACCCTATGGCTACACCTTC
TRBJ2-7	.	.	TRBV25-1	CASREGVEQYF	TGTGCCAGCAGAGAAGGGGTCGAGCAGTACTTC
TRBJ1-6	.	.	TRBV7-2	CASGLAGPLNSPLHF	TGTGCCAGCGGCTTAGCGGGACCCCTCAATTCACCCCTCCACTTT
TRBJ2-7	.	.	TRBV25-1	CASSASSEETYEQYF	TGTGCCAGCAGTGCTAGTAGCGAGGAGACCTACGAGCAGTACTTC
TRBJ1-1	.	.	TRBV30	CAWRPMFLNTEAFF	TGTGCCTGGAGGCCCATGTTTCTGAACACTGAAGCTTTCTTT
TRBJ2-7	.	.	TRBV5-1	CASSSSSLRGEQYF	TGCGCCAGCAGCTCAAGTTCCCTTCGGGGCGAGCAGTACTTC
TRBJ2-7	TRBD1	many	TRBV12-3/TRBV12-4	CASSPTGVGGYEQYF	TGTGCCAGCAGCCCGACAGGGGTGGGGGGATACGAGCAGTACTTC
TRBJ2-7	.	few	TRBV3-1	CASQPTPGGYEQYF	TGTGCCAGTCAACCGACCCCCGGGGGCTACGAGCAGTACTTC
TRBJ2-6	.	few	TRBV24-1	CATSAGVRTEAF	TGTGCCACCAGCGCAGGGGTTCGCACTGAAGCTTTC
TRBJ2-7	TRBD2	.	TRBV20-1	CSATTSAFYEQYF	TGCAGTGCGACGACTAGCGCTTTCTACGAGCAGTACTTC
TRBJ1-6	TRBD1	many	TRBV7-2	CASSPGTVSPLHF	TGTGCCAGCAGCCCTGGGACAGTTTCACCCCTCCACTTT
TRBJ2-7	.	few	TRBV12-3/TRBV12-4	CASSLYGESSYEQYF	TGTGCCAGCAGTTTATACGGCGAAAGCTCCTACGAGCAGTACTTC
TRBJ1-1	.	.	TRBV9	CASSVDGGTTEAFF	TGTGCCAGCAGCGTAGACGGGGGGACCACTGAAGCTTTCTTT
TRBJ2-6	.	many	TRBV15	CATSLTPRSGANVLTF	TGTGCCACCAGCTTGACACCGCGCTCTGGGGCCAACGTCCTGACTTTC
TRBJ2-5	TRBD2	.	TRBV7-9	CASSIRLAGTNSQETQYF	TGTGCCAGCAGCATACGACTAGCGGGAACGAATTCCCAAGAGACCCAGTACTTC
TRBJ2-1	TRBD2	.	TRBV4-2	CASSVGTSGHNEQFF	TGTGCCAGCAGCGTGGGGACTAGCGGACACAATGAGCAGTTCTTC
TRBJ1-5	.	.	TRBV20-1	CSARDVGYQPQHF	TGCAGTGCTAGAGATGTGGGGTACCAGCCCCAGCATTTT
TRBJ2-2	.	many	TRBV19	CASSIDRGAGELFF	TGTGCCAGTAGTATAGATCGGGGCGCCGGGGAGCTGTTTTTT
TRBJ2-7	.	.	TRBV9	CASSQVASYEQYF	TGTGCCAGCAGCCAAGTGGCTAGCTACGAGCAGTACTTC
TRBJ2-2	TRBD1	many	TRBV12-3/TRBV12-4	CASKRDRGRTGELFF	TGTGCCAGCAAAAGGGACAGGGGGCGAACCGGGGAGCTGTTTTTT
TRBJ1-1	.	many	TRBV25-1	CASTPTLANTEAFF	TGTGCCAGCACCCCCACCCTTGCGAACACTGAAGCTTTCTTT
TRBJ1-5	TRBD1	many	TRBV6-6	CASRTGQNSNQPQHF	TGTGCCAGCAGAACGGGACAGAATAGCAATCAGCCCCAGCATTTT
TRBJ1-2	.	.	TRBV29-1	CSVYTGSYGYTF	TGCAGCGTCTATACAGGGTCTTATGGCTACACCTTC
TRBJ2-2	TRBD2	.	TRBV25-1	CASGRAANTGELFF	TGTGCCAGCGGGAGGGCCGCGAACACCGGGGAGCTGTTTTTT
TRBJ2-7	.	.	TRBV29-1	CSGGAVHEQYF	TGCAGCGGGGGGGCTGTCCACGAGCAGTACTTC
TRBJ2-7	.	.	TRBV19	CASTPVFGERYEQYF	TGTGCCAGTACCCCGGTTTTTGGTGAGAGGTACGAGCAGTACTTC
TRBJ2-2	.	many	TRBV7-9	CASSSFPATGELFF	TGTGCCAGCAGCTCGTTTCCGGCCACCGGGGAGCTGTTTTTT
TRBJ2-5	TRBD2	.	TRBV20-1	CSARTSGDETQYF	TGCAGTGCTAGGACTAGCGGGGACGAGACCCAGTACTTC
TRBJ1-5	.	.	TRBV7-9	CASSLEEWPQHF	TGTGCCAGCAGCTTAGAGGAGTGGCCCCAGCATTTT
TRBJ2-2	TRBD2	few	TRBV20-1	CSARDPGGTGELFF	TGCAGTGCTAGAGATCCCGGGGGGACCGGGGAGCTGTTTTTT
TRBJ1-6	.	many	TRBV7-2	CASSFKWGGGSPLHF	TGTGCCAGCAGCTTCAAATGGGGGGGAGGGTCACCCCTCCACTTT
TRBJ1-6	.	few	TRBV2	CAARQEQDSPLHF	TGTGCCGCGAGACAGGAGCAGGATTCACCCCTCCACTTT
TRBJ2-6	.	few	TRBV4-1	CASSQDWEAGANVLTF	TGCGCCAGCAGCCAAGATTGGGAAGCTGGGGCCAACGTCCTGACTTTC
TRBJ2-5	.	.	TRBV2	CASSFSQGRPQETQYF	TGTGCCAGCAGTTTCTCCCAGGGCCGGCCGCAAGAGACCCAGTACTTC
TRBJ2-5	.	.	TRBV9	CASSQGQASNQPQYF	TGTGCCAGCAGCCAGGGACAAGCTAGCAATCAGCCCCAGTACTTC
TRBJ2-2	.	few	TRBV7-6	CASSQTSTFSTGELFF	TGTGCCAGCAGCCAGACTAGTACGTTTAGTACCGGGGAGCTGTTTTTT
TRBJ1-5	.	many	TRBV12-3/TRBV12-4	CASSVAQWPQHF	TGTGCCAGCTCGGTTGCACAATGGCCCCAGCATTTT
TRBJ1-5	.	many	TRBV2	CASSETVLQPQHF	TGTGCCAGCTCCGAGACAGTGCTTCAGCCCCAGCATTTT
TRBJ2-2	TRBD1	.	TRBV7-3	CAGSSIRGPGELFF	TGTGCCGGCAGCTCCATCAGGGGGCCCGGGGAGCTGTTTTTT